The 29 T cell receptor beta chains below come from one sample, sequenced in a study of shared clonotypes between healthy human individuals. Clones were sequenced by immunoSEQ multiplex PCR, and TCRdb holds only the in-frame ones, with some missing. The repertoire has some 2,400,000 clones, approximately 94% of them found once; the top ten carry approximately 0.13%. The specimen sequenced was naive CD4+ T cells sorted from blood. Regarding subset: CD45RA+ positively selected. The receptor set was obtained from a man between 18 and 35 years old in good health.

The CDR3 DNA is TGTGCCAGCAGTTTCACCAGGATGAACACTGAAGCTTTCTTT. Its protein is CASSFTRMNTEAFF. V is TRBV28 and J is TRBJ1-1, with no clear D. Trimming left V 3 bases short and J 0 bases short, with 8 bases between. The CDR3 covers 14 residues. Germline CDR1 is MDHEN and CDR2 is SYDVKM.

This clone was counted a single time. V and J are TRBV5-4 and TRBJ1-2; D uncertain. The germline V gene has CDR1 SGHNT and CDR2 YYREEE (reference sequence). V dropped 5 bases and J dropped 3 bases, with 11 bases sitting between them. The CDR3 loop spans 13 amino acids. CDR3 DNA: TGTGCCAGCAGGCCGAAAGGAGACTATGGCTACACCTTC. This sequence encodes CASRPKGDYGYTF.

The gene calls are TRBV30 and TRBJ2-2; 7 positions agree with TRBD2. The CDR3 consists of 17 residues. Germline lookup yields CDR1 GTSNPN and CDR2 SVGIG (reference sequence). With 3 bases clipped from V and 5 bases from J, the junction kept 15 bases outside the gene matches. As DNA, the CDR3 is TGTGCCTGGAGGGGCCGAATTGGCGGGAGAAGGACCGGGGAGCTGTTTTTT. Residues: CAWRGRIGGRRTGELFF.

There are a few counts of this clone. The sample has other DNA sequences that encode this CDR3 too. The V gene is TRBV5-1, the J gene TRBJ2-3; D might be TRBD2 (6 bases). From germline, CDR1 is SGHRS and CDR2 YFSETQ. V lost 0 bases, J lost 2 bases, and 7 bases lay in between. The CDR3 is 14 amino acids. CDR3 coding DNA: TGCGCCAGCAGCTTGGAGCGGGCCACAGATACGCAGTATTTT. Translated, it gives CASSLERATDTQYF.

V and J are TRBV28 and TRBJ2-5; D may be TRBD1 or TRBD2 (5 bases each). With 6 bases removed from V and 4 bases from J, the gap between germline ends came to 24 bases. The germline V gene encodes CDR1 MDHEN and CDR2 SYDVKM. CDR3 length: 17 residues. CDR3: CASSSQSFSGTLETQYF. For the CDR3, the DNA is TGTGCCAGCAGCTCCCAGTCCTTTTCCGGGACGTTAGAGACCCAGTACTTC.

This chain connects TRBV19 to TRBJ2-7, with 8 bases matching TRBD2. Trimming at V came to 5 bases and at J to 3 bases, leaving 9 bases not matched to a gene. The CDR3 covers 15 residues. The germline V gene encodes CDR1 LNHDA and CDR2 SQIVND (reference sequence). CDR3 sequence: CASSPQGLVVYEQYF. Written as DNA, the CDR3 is TGTGCCAGTAGTCCTCAGGGACTAGTAGTCTACGAGCAGTACTTC.

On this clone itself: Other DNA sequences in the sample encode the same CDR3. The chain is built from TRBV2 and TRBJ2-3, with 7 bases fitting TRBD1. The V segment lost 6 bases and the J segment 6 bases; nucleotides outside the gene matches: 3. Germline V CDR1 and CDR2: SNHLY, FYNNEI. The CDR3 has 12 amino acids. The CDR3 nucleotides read TGTGCCAGCAGGGTCAGGGGGGATACGCAGTATTTT. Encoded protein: CASRVRGDTQYF.

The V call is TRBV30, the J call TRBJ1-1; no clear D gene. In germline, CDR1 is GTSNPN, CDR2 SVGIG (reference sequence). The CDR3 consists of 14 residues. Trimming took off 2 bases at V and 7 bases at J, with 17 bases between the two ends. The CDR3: CAWSYPPGSYEAFF. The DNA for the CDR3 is TGTGCCTGGAGTTACCCGCCGGGGTCGTATGAAGCTTTCTTT.

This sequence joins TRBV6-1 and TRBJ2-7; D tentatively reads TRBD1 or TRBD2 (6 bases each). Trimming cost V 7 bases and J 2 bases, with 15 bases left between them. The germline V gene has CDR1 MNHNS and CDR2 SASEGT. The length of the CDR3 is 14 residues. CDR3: CASTAPGAPYEQYF. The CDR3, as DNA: TGTGCCAGCACGGCGCCGGGGGCCCCCTACGAGCAGTACTTC.

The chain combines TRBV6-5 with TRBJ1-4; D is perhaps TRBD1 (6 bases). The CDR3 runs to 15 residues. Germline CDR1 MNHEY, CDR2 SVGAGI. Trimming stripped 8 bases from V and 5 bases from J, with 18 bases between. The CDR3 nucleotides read TGTGCCAGCCACAACGGGGGGGCGGAGAATGAAAAACTGTTTTTT. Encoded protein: CASHNGGAENEKLFF.

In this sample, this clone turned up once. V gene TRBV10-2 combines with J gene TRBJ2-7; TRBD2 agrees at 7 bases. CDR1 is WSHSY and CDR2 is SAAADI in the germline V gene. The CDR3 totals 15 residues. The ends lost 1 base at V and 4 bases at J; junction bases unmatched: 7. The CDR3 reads CASSEWHGGTYEQYF. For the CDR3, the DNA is TGCGCCAGCAGTGAGTGGCACGGGGGGACTTACGAGCAGTACTTC.

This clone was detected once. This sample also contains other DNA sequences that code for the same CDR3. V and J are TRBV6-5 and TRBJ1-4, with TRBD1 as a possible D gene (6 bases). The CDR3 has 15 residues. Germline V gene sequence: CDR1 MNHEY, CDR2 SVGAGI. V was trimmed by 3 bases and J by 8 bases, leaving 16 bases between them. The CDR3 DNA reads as TGTGCCAGCAGTTATTCGAGGGGCAGGGGAGAAAAACTGTTTTTT. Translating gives CASSYSRGRGEKLFF.

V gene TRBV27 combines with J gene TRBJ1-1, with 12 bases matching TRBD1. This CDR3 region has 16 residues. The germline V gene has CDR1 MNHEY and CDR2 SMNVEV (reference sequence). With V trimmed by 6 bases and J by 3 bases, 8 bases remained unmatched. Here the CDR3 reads CASRSPGQGADTEAFF. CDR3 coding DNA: TGTGCCAGCAGATCTCCGGGACAGGGGGCCGACACTGAAGCTTTCTTT.

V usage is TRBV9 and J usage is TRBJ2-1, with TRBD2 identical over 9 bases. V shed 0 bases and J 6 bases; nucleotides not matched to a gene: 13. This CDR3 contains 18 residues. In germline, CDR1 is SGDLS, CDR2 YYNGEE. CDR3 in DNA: TGTGCCAGCAGCGTAGCTCCTAGCGGGGAGAGCGGCGGCAATGAGCAGTTCTTC. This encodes CASSVAPSGESGGNEQFF.

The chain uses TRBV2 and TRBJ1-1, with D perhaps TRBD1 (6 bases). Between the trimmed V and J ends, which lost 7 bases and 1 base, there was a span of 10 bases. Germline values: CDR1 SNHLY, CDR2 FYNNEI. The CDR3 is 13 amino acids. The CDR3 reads CASTFRGNTEAFF. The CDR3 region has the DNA TGTGCCAGCACGTTCAGGGGGAACACTGAAGCTTTCTTT. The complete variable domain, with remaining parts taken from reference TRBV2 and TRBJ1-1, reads EPEVTQTPSHQVTQMGQEVILRCVPISNHLYFYWYRQILGQKVEFLVSFYNNEISEKSEIFDDQFSVERPDGSNFTLKIRSTKLEDSAMYFCASTFRGNTEAFFGQGTRLTVV.

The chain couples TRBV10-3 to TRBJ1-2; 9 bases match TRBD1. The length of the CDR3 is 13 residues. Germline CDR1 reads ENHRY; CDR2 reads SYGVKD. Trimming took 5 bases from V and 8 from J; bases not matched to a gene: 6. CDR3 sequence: CAISSDRGKGYTF. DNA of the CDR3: TGTGCCATCAGTTCTGACAGGGGGAAAGGCTACACCTTC.

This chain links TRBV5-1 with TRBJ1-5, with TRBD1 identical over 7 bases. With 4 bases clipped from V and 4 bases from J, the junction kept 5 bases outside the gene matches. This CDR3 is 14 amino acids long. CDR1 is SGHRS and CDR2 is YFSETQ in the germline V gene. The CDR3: CASSEGQANQPQHF. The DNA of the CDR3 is TGCGCCAGCAGCGAAGGACAGGCGAATCAGCCCCAGCATTTT.

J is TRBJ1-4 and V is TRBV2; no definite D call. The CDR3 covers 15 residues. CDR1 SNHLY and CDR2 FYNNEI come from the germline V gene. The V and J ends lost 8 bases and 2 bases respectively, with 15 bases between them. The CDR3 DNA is TGTGCCAGCGGACGGGGTGGGTCCACTAATGAAAAACTGTTTTTT. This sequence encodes CASGRGGSTNEKLFF.

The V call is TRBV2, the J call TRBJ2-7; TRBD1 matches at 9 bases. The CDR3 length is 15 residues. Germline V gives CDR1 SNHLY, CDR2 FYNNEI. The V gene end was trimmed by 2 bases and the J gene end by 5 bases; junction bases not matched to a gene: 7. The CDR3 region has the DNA TGTGCCAGCAGTGAATTATGGACAGGGGATAACGAGCAGTACTTC. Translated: CASSELWTGDNEQYF.

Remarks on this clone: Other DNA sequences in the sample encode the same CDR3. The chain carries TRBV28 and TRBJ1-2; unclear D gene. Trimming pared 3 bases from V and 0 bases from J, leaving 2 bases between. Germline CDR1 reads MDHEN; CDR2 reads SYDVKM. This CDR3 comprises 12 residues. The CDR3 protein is CASSLPNYGYTF. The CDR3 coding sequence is TGTGCCAGCAGTTTGCCTAACTATGGCTACACCTTC.

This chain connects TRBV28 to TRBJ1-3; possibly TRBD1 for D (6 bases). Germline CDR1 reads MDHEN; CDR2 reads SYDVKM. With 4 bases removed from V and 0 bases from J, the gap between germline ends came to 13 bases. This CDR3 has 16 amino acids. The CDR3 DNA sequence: TGTGCCAGCAGTTCCGTGACAGGACACTCTGGAAACACCATATATTTT. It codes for CASSSVTGHSGNTIYF.

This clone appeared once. The CDR3 nucleotides read TGTGCCTGGAGTGTACAAGGGACTAATGAAAAACTGTTTTTT. It codes for CAWSVQGTNEKLFF. The chain is built from TRBV30 and TRBJ1-4; no clear D gene. Germline CDR1 and CDR2: GTSNPN and SVGIG (reference sequence). There are 14 residues in the CDR3. V was shortened by 0 bases and J by 2 bases, with 7 bases between the two germline ends.

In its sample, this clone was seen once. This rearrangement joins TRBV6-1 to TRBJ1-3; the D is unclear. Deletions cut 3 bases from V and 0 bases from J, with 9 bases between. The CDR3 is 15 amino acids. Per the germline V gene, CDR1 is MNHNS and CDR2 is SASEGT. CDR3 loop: CASSDRQVSGNTIYF. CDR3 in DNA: TGTGCCAGCAGTGACCGGCAGGTCTCTGGAAACACCATATATTTT.

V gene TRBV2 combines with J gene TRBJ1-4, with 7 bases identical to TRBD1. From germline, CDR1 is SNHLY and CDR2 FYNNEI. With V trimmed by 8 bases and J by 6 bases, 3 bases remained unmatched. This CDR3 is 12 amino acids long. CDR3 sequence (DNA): TGTGCCAGCGGGGGGACAGATGAAAAACTGTTTTTT. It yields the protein CASGGTDEKLFF. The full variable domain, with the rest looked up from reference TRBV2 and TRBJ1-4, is EPEVTQTPSHQVTQMGQEVILRCVPISNHLYFYWYRQILGQKVEFLVSFYNNEISEKSEIFDDQFSVERPDGSNFTLKIRSTKLEDSAMYFCASGGTDEKLFFGSGTQLSVL.

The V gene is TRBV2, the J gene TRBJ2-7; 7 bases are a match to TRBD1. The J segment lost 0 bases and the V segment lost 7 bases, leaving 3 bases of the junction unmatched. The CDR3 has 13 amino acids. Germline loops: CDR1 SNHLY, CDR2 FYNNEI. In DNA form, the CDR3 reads TGTGCCAGCAATGGACAGGACTCCTACGAGCAGTACTTC. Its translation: CASNGQDSYEQYF.

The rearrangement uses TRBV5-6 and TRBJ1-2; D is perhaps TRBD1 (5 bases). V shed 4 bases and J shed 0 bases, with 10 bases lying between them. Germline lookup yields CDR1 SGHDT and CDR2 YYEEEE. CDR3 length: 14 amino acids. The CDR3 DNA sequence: TGTGCCAGCAGCACTGACAGAGCTAACTATGGCTACACCTTC. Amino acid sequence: CASSTDRANYGYTF.

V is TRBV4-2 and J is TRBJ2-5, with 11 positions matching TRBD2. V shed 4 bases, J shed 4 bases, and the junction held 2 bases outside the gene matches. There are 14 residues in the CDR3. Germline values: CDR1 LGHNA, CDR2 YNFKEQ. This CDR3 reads CASSPGLAGETQYF. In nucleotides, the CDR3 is TGTGCCAGCAGCCCCGGACTAGCGGGAGAGACCCAGTACTTC.

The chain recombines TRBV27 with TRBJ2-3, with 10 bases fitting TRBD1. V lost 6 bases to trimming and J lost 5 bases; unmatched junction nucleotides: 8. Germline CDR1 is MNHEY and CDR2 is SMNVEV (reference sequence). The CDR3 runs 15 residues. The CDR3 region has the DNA TGTGCCAGCAGCAGGGACAGGGGATCCAGAGATACGCAGTATTTT. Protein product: CASSRDRGSRDTQYF.

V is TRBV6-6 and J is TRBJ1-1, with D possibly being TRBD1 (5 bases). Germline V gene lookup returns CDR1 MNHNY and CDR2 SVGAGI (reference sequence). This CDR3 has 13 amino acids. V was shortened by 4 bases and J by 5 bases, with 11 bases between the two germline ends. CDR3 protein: CASSWGKGTEAFF. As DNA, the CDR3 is TGTGCCAGCAGTTGGGGGAAGGGGACTGAAGCTTTCTTT.